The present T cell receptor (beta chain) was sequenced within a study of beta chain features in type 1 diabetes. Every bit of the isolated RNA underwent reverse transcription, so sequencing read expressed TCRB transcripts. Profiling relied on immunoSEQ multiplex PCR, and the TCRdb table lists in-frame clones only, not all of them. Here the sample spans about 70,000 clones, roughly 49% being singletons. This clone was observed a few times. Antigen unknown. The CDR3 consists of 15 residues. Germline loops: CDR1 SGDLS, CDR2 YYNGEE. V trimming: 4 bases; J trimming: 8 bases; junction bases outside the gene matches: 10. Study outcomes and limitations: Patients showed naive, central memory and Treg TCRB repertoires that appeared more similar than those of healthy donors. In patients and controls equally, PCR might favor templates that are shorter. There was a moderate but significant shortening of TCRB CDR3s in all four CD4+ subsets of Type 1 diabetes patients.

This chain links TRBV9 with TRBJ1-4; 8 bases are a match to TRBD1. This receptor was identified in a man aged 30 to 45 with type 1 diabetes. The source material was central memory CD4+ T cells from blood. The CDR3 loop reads CASSPSRRGLEKLFF. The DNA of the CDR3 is TGTGCCAGCAGCCCAAGCCGCAGGGGGCTAGAAAAACTGTTTTTT.